One T cell receptor beta chain is described in this entry. The antigen is not known. The CDR3 is 15 amino acids. Germline V gene sequence: CDR1 SGHRS, CDR2 YFSETQ. V gave up 1 base and J gave up 2 bases, with 7 bases separating them. This sample was taken from a study of OX40 agonist ivuxolimab in advanced cancers. Study details: Three dose-escalation patients had partial responses: one with hepatocellular carcinoma and two with cutaneous melanoma.

Study observations and caveats: Both CD4+ and CD8+ T cell populations in blood had undergone clonal expansion by week 6 at 0.1 to 3.0 mg/kg. Specificity for antigen went undetermined in the expanded peripheral T cells.

The assay was immunoSEQ multiplex PCR, and TCRdb's table has in-frame clones only and misses some. The data show tens of thousands of clones, nearly 90% seen once. This clonotype originated in an adult with an advanced solid tumor such as melanoma, head and neck, liver or kidney cancer. The source material was CD4+ or CD8+ T cells sorted from blood, sampled in a trial of the OX40 agonist ivuxolimab. The chain couples TRBV5-1 to TRBJ2-6; D gene unclear. The DNA of the CDR3 is TGCGCCAGCAGCTTGAGAGGAACTGGGGCCAACGTCCTGACTTTC. Protein product: CASSLRGTGANVLTF.